This T cell receptor beta chain was observed in a study of blood T cell repertoires in COVID-19. Whole-study context: PBMCs, B-cell-depleted T cells, or T cells were the source of the cDNA or gDNA that made up the material.

From germline, CDR1 is SEHNR and CDR2 FQNEAQ (reference sequence). J was trimmed by 1 base and V by 5 bases; bases with no gene match: 8. The CDR3 extends over 16 amino acids. The method was immunoSEQ multiplex PCR; TCRdb's version includes in-frame clones alone and lacks a portion of them. The sample lists approximately 170,000 clones, roughly 90% occurring once. The J gene is TRBJ1-5, the V gene TRBV7-9; TRBD1 matches 7 bases. This sequence originates from a man in his 60s with active or convalescent COVID-19. Sequencing used peripheral blood. CDR3 coding DNA: TGTGCCAGCAGCCGGGACAGCCCAAGAAGCAATCAGCCCCAGCATTTT. This gives the protein CASSRDSPRSNQPQHF. Drawing the rest from reference TRBV7-9 and TRBJ1-5, the complete variable domain is DTGVSQNPRHKITKRGQNVTFRCDPISEHNRLYWYRQTLGQGPEFLTYFQNEAQLEKSRLLSDRFSAERPKGSFSTLEIQRTEQGDSAMYLCASSRDSPRSNQPQHFGDGTRLSIL.